These 16 T cell receptor beta chains originate from one sample sequenced in a study of cytomegalovirus exposure and HLA in healthy donors. It was with 60 Vbeta and 13 Jbeta primers that the PCR ran. Libraries were prepared by immunoSEQ multiplex PCR; TCRdb keeps only in-frame clonotypes and omits some of them. This table has about 250,000 clones, roughly two thirds appearing once. The specimen sequenced was PBMCs. These receptors were obtained from a female donor in good health and CMV-seronegative.

The rearrangement links TRBV6-5 to TRBJ2-3, with TRBD2 identical over 9 bases. CDR3 size: 13 residues. V lost 6 bases, J lost 7 bases, and 5 bases stayed unmatched. Per germline, CDR1 MNHEY and CDR2 SVGAGI. CDR3 in amino acids: CASSQGTSNTQYF. The CDR3 coding sequence is TGTGCCAGCAGCCAGGGGACTAGCAATACGCAGTATTTT.

A note on this clone: A read error may account for a junction end that differs from germline. Written as DNA, the CDR3 is TGTTCCAGCAGCCGCATCGTGATAGCGGGATCCGACGAGCAGTACTTC. Translating gives CSSSRIVIAGSDEQYF. V and J are TRBV7-9 and TRBJ2-7, with TRBD2 identical over 8 bases. CDR3 length equals 16 residues. CDR1 and CDR2 from the germline V gene are SEHNR and FQNEAQ (reference sequence).

The V call is TRBV13, the J call TRBJ2-7; the D gene is possibly TRBD1 (6 bases). The CDR3 is made up of 17 amino acids. CDR1 and CDR2 from the germline V gene are PRHDT and FYEKMQ (reference sequence). With 0 bases removed from V and 0 bases from J, the gap between germline ends came to 15 bases. The CDR3 coding sequence is TGTGCCAGCAGCTTAGGCTGGGACACGGAGAGCTCCTACGAGCAGTACTTC. Translated, it gives CASSLGWDTESSYEQYF.

In this sample, this clone turned up a few times. V is TRBV18 and J is TRBJ2-1; D unclear. Per the germline V gene, CDR1 is KGHSH and CDR2 is LQKENI. CDR3 length equals 15 residues. Trimming took off 2 bases at V and 0 bases at J, with 8 bases between the two ends. CDR3 in DNA: TGTGCCAGCTCACCAGGCGGTAGCTCCTACAATGAGCAGTTCTTC. Amino acid sequence: CASSPGGSSYNEQFF.

The sample holds a few counts of this clone. The chain uses TRBV5-1 and TRBJ2-5, with 7 positions matching TRBD2. Unmatched junction bases numbered 8, after V lost 7 bases and J lost 5 bases. CDR1 is SGHRS, CDR2 YFSETQ, per germline. The CDR3 contains 13 residues. The CDR3 nucleotides are TGCGCCAGCCTGGGGGGGGGATCGGAGACCCAGTACTTC. It is translated as CASLGGGSETQYF. The full variable domain, with the rest looked up from reference TRBV5-1 and TRBJ2-5, is KAGVTQTPRYLIKTRGQQVTLSCSPISGHRSVSWYQQTPGQGLQFLFEYFSETQRNKGNFPGRFSGRQFSNSRSEMNVSTLELGDSALYLCASLGGGSETQYFGPGTRLLVL.

The V gene is TRBV27, the J gene TRBJ2-5; D possibly corresponds to TRBD1 (5 bases). The DNA end is a closer match to TRBJ2-7, so the J assignment may be wrong. Per germline, CDR1 MNHEY and CDR2 SMNVEV (reference sequence). This CDR3 has 13 residues. The CDR3 DNA follows: TGTGCCAGCAGTTTGGGGCCAGGCTACGAGCAGTACTTC. Translated: CASSLGPGYEQYF.

The rearrangement links TRBV19 to TRBJ1-3, with D perhaps TRBD1 (5 bases). The CDR3 covers 15 residues. Per germline, CDR1 LNHDA and CDR2 SQIVND (reference sequence). Trimming left V 5 bases short and J 4 bases short, with 15 bases between. The CDR3 nucleotides are TGTGCCAGTAGTGTGGGGCCAAGCCCCGGAAACACCATATATTTT. Protein: CASSVGPSPGNTIYF.

The chain has TRBV11-2 and TRBJ2-2; 10 bases are shared with TRBD1. The V gene end was trimmed by 5 bases and the J gene end by 4 bases; junction bases not matched to a gene: 7. There are 16 residues in the CDR3. The germline V gene has CDR1 SGHAT and CDR2 FQNNGV. Here the CDR3 DNA reads TGTGCCAGCAGCCGACCGGGACAGGGGACCACCGGGGAGCTGTTTTTT. Translating gives CASSRPGQGTTGELFF. Complete variable domain (other parts from reference TRBV11-2 and TRBJ2-2): EAGVAQSPRYKIIEKRQSVAFWCNPISGHATLYWYQQILGQGPKLLIQFQNNGVVDDSQLPKDRFSAERLKGVDSTLKIQPAKLEDSAVYLCASSRPGQGTTGELFFGEGSRLTVL.

J is TRBJ2-5 and V is TRBV6-5, with D possibly TRBD2 on 6 matching bases. V gave up 2 bases and J gave up 8 bases, with 15 bases separating them. Germline CDR1 reads MNHEY; CDR2 reads SVGAGI. The CDR3 has 14 residues. The CDR3 sequence: CASSYETSSGTQYF. The CDR3 bases are TGTGCCAGCAGTTACGAGACTAGTAGTGGTACCCAGTACTTC.

This rearrangement joins TRBV27 to TRBJ2-1; TRBD2 matches 9 bases. The junction had 8 bases not matched to a gene; V was cut back by 5 bases and J by 0 bases. This CDR3 region has 17 residues. The V gene's germline CDR1 is MNHEY and CDR2 SMNVEV (reference sequence). Here the CDR3 reads CASSAGGGPSSYNEQFF. CDR3 nucleotides: TGTGCCAGCAGTGCGGGGGGGGGCCCGAGCTCCTACAATGAGCAGTTCTTC.

This chain's CDR3 is CASSVDLNTEAFF. CDR3 in DNA: TGTGCCAGCAGTGTAGATTTGAACACTGAAGCTTTCTTT. V is TRBV6-1 and J is TRBJ1-1; D gene ambiguous. The CDR3 runs 13 residues. Germline V lookup: CDR1 MNHNS, CDR2 SASEGT. The germline V and J ends were trimmed by 4 bases and 0 bases, with 6 bases remaining between them.

V and J are TRBV6-5 and TRBJ2-7; 10 positions agree with TRBD1. Germline V CDR1 and CDR2: MNHEY, SVGAGI. With 6 bases clipped from V and 2 bases from J, the junction kept 1 base outside the gene matches. This CDR3 has 13 amino acids. CDR3 sequence reads: CASRGQGPYEQYF. The CDR3 DNA reads TGTGCCAGCAGGGGACAGGGGCCCTACGAGCAGTACTTC.

The V and J genes are TRBV5-4 and TRBJ2-1, with 8 nucleotides matching TRBD1. Germline CDR1 is SGHNT and CDR2 is YYREEE (reference sequence). CDR3 size: 13 residues. V shed 2 bases and J 6 bases; nucleotides not matched to a gene: 1. The CDR3 sequence is CASSFGQGNEQFF. In DNA form, the CDR3 reads TGTGCCAGCAGCTTCGGACAGGGCAATGAGCAGTTCTTC.

The chain combines TRBV14 with TRBJ2-5, with TRBD1 matching over 9 bases. The CDR3 has 16 amino acids. Trimming took 6 bases from V and 1 from J; bases not matched to a gene: 9. CDR1 is SGHDN, CDR2 FVKESK, per germline. CDR3 nucleotide sequence: TGTGCCAGCAGTCGCGCGACAGGGGGACTCCAAGAGACCCAGTACTTC. Translating it yields CASSRATGGLQETQYF.

The V and J genes are TRBV6-1 and TRBJ1-2, with D unclear. The CDR3 covers 14 residues. Germline CDR1 MNHNS, CDR2 SASEGT. V was pared by 4 bases and J by 4 bases, with 13 bases between. The CDR3 nucleotides read TGTGCCAGCAGTGTTTTGGTGCTGAGCTATGGCTACACCTTC. Translating gives CASSVLVLSYGYTF.

This clone showed up just once. V and J are TRBV28 and TRBJ2-5; D unresolved. TRBJ2-7 explains the end of the DNA better; the J call may be wrong. The CDR3 consists of 12 residues. Germline V gene data show CDR1 as MDHEN and CDR2 as SYDVKM. This CDR3 reads CASSLPPHEQYF. The CDR3 nucleotides are TGTGCCAGCAGTTTACCCCCCCACGAGCAGTACTTC.